This entry is about one T cell receptor (beta chain). The specificity of this receptor is unknown. Base qualities are not recorded, but no much larger clone differs from it by a single base. Including cysteine and phenylalanine, the CDR3 has 15 amino acids. The DNA shown is the 45-base CDR3, in frame from base 1. CDR1 and CDR2, looked up from the germline V gene (reference sequence), are LNHDA and SQIVND. Relative to germline, V is 6 bases shorter and J is 0 bases shorter, with 12 bases between their ends. The donors were healthy, HIV-negative adults with no recently reported acute infections or vaccinations. Every donor was a Caucasian adult residing in Nashville, Tennessee, USA. CD4+ T cells were enriched by magnetic negative selection; naive cells were then positively selected on CD45RA, and the negative fraction formed the memory subset. After blood collection by leukapheresis, PBMCs were isolated using Ficoll-Histopaque density gradient centrifugation and then cryopreserved in the vapor phase of liquid nitrogen. Analytical flow cytometry was used to check the purity and quantity of every magnetically sorted T cell population. Genomic DNA was isolated from every sorted fraction and measured by UV absorbance on a Nanodrop 2000c.

TCR CDR3 regions were amplified from genomic DNA by multiplex PCR using the deep immunoSEQ assay. Genomic DNA extracted from each cell subset was distributed evenly over all wells of several immunoSEQ 96-well plates, and each plate served as one replicate. For sorted subsets, around 0.2 ug of genomic DNA, equivalent to roughly 33,000 T cell genomes, went into each replicate PCR. Purified libraries were measured with a Qubit 3.0 fluorometer, size-checked on a Bioanalyzer 2100, and measured again with the KAPA Library Quantification kit. A separate single-read 150-cycle Illumina NextSeq 550 flow cell was used to sequence each immunoSEQ 96-well plate. In the paper's pipeline: Because the immunoSEQ output held only junctional sequences and lacked quality scores, the filtering could not match the filtering applied to full-length reads. To assign V/J genes and CDR3, sequences were annotated against IMGT germline references using PyIR, a Python wrapper for IgBLAST v1.9. Reads were filtered out if the reads had weak V/J assignments (E-value above 1e-6), no CDR3, stop codons, out-of-frame junctions, or ambiguous translated residues. V3J clonotypes were defined as sequences sharing an identical inferred V gene, J gene, and CDR3 amino acid sequence. To compute the percentage overlap between repertoires, the number of shared unique clonotypes was divided by the size of the smaller repertoire. Richness of each repertoire was evaluated using RTK rarefaction, the Chao1 estimator, and Recon v2.1 estimates of unobserved clonotypes. Generation probabilities were computed with OLGA for all TCRbeta clonotypes obtained by the gDNA method from several donors. TCRdb mirrors the immuneACCESS table, restricted to in-frame sequences. Some clones are absent from its copies; in checked studies, under half trace to an unresolved V gene, and the reason for the others is unknown. V and J calls and clone size follow that table, whereas D and trimming were derived from the DNA. Within this sample are over a million clones, with more than 95% of them counted one time only. The ten largest account for 1% to 1.5% of the sample.

The data stem from a study of shared clonotypes between healthy human individuals (dated by TCRdb to about 2020). For the study in its entirety: A couple of women and a few men aged 18 to 49 years were included in the cohort. Per donor, three plates each were used for CD4 naive and CD4 memory, two for CD8 naive, and one for CD8 memory. Blood TCR repertoires of about 5 healthy adults were deeply sequenced to estimate repertoire size and the extent of clonotype sharing between individuals. Different laboratories and diverse techniques were used to prepare libraries and sequence TCR repertoires, to increase sequencing depth and limit assay-specific biases. Per donor, leukapheresis produced somewhere between about 0.9 and 9.5 billion PBMCs. Study-level results and caveats: Compared with non-shared clonotypes, the clonotypes found in all four sorted-subset donors had higher generation probabilities. Estimated clonotype richness was generally larger for naive than for memory subsets. Incomplete sequencing was indicated by rarefaction of sorted-subset datasets, despite the large sequencing depth. Because the study included a small number of donors, the genetic and exposure-history diversity represented was limited. Around 5% of naive CD4, 3.5% of naive CD8, 2.3% of memory CD4, and approximately 0.4% of memory CD8 clonotypes were shared across several donors. Pairwise subsampling indicated that sequencing depth was expected to affect the degree of clonotype sharing among donors. Sampling was restricted to blood, and TCR repertoires in tissues likely differ from the TCR repertoires found in blood.

This receptor was identified in a man under 40 in good health. The chain is assembled from TRBV19 and TRBJ1-3, with TRBD1 as a weak D call on 5 bases. Sequenced sample: naive CD4+ T cells sorted from blood. This specimen's cell subset or site label, interpreted: CD45RA+ positively selected. The CDR3 reads as follows: CASSQRGNSGNTIYF. The sequence in DNA is TGTGCCAGTAGCCAGAGGGGCAACTCTGGAAACACCATATATTTT.